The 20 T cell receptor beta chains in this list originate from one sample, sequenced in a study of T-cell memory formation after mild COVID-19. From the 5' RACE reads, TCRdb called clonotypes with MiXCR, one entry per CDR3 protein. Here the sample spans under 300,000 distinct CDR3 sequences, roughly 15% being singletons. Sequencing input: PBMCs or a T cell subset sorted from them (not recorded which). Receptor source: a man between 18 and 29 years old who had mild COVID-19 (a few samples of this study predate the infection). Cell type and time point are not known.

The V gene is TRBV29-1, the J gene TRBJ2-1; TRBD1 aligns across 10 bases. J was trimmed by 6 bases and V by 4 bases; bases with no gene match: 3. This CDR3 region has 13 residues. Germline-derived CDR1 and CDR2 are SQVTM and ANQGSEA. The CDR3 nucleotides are TGCAGCGTTGTCGGACAGGGGGGCAATGAGCAGTTCTTC. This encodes CSVVGQGGNEQFF.

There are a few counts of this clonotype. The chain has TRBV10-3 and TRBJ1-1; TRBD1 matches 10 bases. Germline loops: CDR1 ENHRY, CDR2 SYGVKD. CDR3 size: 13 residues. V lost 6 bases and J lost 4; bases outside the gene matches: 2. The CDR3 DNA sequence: TGTGCCATCAGGGGACAGGGGAGCACTGAAGCTTTCTTT. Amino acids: CAIRGQGSTEAFF.

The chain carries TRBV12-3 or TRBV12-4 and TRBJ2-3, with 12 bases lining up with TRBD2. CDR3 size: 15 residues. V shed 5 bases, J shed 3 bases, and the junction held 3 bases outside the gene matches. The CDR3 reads CASSLTSGGTDTQYF. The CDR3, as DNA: TGTGCCAGCAGTCTTACTAGCGGGGGGACAGATACGCAGTATTTT.

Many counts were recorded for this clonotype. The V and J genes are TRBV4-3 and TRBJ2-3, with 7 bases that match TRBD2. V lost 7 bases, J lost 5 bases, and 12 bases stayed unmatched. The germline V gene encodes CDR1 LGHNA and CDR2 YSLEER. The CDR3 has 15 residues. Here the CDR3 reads CASTRVAGVRDTQYF. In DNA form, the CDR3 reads TGCGCCAGCACGAGGGTGGCGGGGGTTAGAGATACGCAGTATTTT.

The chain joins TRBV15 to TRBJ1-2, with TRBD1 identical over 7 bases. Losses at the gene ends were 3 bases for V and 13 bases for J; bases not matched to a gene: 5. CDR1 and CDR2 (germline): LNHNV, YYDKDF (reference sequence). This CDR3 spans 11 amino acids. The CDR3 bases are TGTGCCACCAGCAGCACAGGGGTTTTCACCTTC. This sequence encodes CATSSTGVFTF. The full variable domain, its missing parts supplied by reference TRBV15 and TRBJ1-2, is DAMVIQNPRYQVTQFGKPVTLSCSQTLNHNVMYWYQQKSSQAPKLLFHYYDKDFNNEADTPDNFQSRRPNTSFCFLDIRSPGLGDTAMYLCATSSTGVFTFGSGTRLTVV.

Here the CDR3 reads CASSVARGSTDTQYF. CDR3 DNA: TGTGCCAGCAGCGTAGCGAGAGGCAGCACAGATACGCAGTATTTT. The V gene is TRBV9, the J gene TRBJ2-3; the D is unclear. Per the germline V gene, CDR1 is SGDLS and CDR2 is YYNGEE. The CDR3 is made up of 15 amino acids. V shed 0 bases and J shed 0 bases, with 8 bases lying between them.

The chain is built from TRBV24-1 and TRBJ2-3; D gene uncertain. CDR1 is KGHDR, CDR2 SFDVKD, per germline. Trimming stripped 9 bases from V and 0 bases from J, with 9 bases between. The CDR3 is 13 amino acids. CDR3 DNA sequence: TGTGCCACCGCCACAGAGAGCACAGATACGCAGTATTTT. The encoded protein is CATATESTDTQYF.

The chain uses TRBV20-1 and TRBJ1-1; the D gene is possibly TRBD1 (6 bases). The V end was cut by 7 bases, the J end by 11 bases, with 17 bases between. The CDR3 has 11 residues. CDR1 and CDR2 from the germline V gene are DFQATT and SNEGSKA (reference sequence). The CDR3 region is CSVPGGGRAFF. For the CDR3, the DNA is TGCAGTGTCCCAGGTGGGGGGCGGGCTTTCTTT.

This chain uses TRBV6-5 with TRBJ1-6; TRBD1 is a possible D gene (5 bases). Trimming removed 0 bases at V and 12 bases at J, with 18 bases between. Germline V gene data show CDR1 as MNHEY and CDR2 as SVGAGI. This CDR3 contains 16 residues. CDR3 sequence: CASSYSNGTVNLPLHF. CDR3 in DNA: TGTGCCAGCAGTTACTCGAATGGGACCGTCAATCTACCCCTCCACTTT.

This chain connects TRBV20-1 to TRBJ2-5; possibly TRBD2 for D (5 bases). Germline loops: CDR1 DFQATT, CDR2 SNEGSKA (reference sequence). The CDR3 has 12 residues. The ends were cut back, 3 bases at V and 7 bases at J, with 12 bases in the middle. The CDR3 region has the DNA TGCAGTGCTAGTGGACTCCCCGGGACCCAGTACTTC. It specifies CSASGLPGTQYF.

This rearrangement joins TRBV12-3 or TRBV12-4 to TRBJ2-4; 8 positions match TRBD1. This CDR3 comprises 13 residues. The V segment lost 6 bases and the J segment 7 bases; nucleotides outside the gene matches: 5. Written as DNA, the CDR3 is TGTGCCAGCAGGTTGACAGGGGAGAACATTCAGTACTTC. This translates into CASRLTGENIQYF.

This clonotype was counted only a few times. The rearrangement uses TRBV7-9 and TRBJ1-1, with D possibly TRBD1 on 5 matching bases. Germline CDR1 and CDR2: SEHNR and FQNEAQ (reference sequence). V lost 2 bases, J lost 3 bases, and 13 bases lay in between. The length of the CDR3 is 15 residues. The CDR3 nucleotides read TGTGCCAGCAGCTTACGGGGGGACCCGCACACTGAAGCTTTCTTT. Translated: CASSLRGDPHTEAFF.

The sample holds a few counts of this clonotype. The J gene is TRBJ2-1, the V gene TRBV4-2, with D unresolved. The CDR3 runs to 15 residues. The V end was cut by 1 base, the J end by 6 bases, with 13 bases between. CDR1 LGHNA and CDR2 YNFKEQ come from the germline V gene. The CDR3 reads CASSQGLRYGNEQFF. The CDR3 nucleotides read TGTGCCAGCAGCCAAGGCCTCCGCTACGGCAATGAGCAGTTCTTC.

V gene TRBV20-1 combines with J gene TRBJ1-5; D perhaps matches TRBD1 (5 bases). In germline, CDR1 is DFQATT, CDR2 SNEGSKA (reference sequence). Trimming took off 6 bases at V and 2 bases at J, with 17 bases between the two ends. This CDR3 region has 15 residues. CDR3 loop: CSANDRLRGNQPQHF. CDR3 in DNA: TGCAGTGCCAACGACAGATTACGAGGCAATCAGCCCCAGCATTTT.

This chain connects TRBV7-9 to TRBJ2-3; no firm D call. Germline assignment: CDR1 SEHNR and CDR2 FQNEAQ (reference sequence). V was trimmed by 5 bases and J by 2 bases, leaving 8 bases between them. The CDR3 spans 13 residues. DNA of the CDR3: TGTGCCAGCAGCCCCCCCCTCACAGATACGCAGTATTTT. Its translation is CASSPPLTDTQYF.

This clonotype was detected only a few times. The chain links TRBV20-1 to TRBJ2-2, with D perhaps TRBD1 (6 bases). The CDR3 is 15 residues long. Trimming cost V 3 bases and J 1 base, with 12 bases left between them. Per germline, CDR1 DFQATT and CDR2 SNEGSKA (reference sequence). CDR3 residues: CSARLGAQNTGELFF. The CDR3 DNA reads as TGCAGTGCTAGGTTGGGGGCCCAGAACACCGGGGAGCTGTTTTTT.

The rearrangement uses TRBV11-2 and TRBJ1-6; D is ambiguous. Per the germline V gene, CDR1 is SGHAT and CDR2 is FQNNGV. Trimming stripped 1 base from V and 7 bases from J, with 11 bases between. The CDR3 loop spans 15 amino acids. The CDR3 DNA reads TGTGCCAGCAGCTTAGTGGGCAGATTAAATTCACCCCTCCACTTT. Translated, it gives CASSLVGRLNSPLHF. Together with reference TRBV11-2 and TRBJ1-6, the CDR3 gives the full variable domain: EAGVAQSPRYKIIEKRQSVAFWCNPISGHATLYWYQQILGQGPKLLIQFQNNGVVDDSQLPKDRFSAERLKGVDSTLKIQPAKLEDSAVYLCASSLVGRLNSPLHFGNGTRLTVT.

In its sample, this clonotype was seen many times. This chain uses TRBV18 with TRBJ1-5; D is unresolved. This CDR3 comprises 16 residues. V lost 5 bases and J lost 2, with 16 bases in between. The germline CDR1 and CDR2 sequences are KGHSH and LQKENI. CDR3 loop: CASSETGMSGNQPQHF. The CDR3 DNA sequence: TGTGCCAGCTCAGAAACCGGGATGTCGGGCAATCAGCCCCAGCATTTT.

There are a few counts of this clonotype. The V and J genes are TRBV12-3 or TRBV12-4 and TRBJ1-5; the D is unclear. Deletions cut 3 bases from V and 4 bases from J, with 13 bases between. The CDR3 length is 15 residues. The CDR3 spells CASSFRGWANQPQHF. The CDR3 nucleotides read TGTGCCAGCAGTTTCCGGGGATGGGCGAATCAGCCCCAGCATTTT.

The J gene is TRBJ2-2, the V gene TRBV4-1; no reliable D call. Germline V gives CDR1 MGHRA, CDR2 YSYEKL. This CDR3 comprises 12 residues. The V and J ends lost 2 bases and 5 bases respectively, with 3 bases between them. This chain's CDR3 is CASSQRTGELFF. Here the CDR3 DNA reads TGCGCCAGCAGCCAACGGACCGGGGAGCTGTTTTTT.